This T cell receptor beta chain is drawn from a study of blood T cell repertoires in COVID-19. The wider study: From T cells, B-cell-depleted T cells, or PBMCs came the material, which was cDNA or gDNA.

The CDR3 runs to 18 residues. J was trimmed by 1 base and V by 6 bases; bases with no gene match: 9. CDR1 SGHTA and CDR2 FQGNSA come from the germline V gene. Profiled with immunoSEQ multiplex PCR; TCRdb holds only in-frame clones, not every one. The sample holds a few hundred thousand clones; approximately 93% are singletons and the top ten take around 0.94%. The sequence was collected from a woman in her thirties or forties who had been exposed to COVID-19. Specimen: PBMCs or T cells enriched from blood (not recorded which). The V call is TRBV7-2, the J call TRBJ2-2, with 12 bases fitting TRBD2. CDR3 nucleotide sequence: TGTGCCAGCAGTTTTCCCCGACTAGCGGGAGTGAACACCGGGGAGCTGTTTTTT. Translated: CASSFPRLAGVNTGELFF.